A selection of T cell receptor beta chains follows, all from one sample in a study of OX40 agonist ivuxolimab in advanced cancers. The repertoire was sequenced with immunoSEQ multiplex PCR; TCRdb's copy has only in-frame clones and lacks some. The sample includes 45,000 to 50,000 clones, roughly 90% of them seen just once. The starting material was CD4+ or CD8+ T cells sorted from blood, obtained in a trial of the OX40 agonist ivuxolimab. The receptor source for this set is an adult with an advanced solid tumor such as melanoma, head and neck, liver or kidney cancer. The conserved cysteine and the conserved F or W are not part of the CDR3 here. Fields, in order: J gene, V gene, D gene, CDR3 protein. A D gene is named only where the DNA matches it firmly.

J: TRBJ1-3
V: TRBV10-3
D: -
CDR3: AISETGGFSGNTIY

J: TRBJ2-1
V: TRBV30
D: TRBD2
CDR3: AWNWASGRNEQF

J: TRBJ1-5
V: TRBV19
D: -
CDR3: ASSPGLNQPQH

J: TRBJ1-2
V: TRBV29-1
D: -
CDR3: SGRHVNYGYT

J: TRBJ2-7
V: TRBV5-1
D: -
CDR3: ASSLGPQGSYEQY

J: TRBJ2-5
V: TRBV5-1
D: TRBD2
CDR3: ASSFRLAGGPEETQY

J: TRBJ1-1
V: TRBV28
D: -
CDR3: ASSWSVPEAF

J: TRBJ2-7
V: TRBV11-3
D: -
CDR3: ASSLGDSGSSYEQY

J: TRBJ1-3
V: TRBV29-1
D: -
CDR3: SAVGGGRGNTIY

J: TRBJ1-1
V: TRBV11-3
D: TRBD1
CDR3: ASSYTYGTGADAF

J: TRBJ1-1
V: TRBV6-5
D: -
CDR3: ASSYLGLRAF

J: TRBJ2-2
V: TRBV4-1
D: -
CDR3: ASSLASEANTGELF

J: TRBJ1-5
V: TRBV5-8
D: TRBD1
CDR3: ASSPYEGQGGQPQH

J: TRBJ2-1
V: TRBV23-1
D: -
CDR3: ASGPNEQF

J: TRBJ2-5
V: TRBV18
D: -
CDR3: ASSPVGRDSRETQY

J: TRBJ2-1
V: TRBV2
D: TRBD1
CDR3: ASSADRGPLHEQF

J: TRBJ2-7
V: TRBV10-3
D: TRBD2
CDR3: AISNPPGTSGSPTYEQY

J: TRBJ1-1
V: TRBV5-4
D: -
CDR3: ASSLGGLNTEAF

J: TRBJ1-1
V: TRBV29-1
D: -
CDR3: SVSKSTGGTEAF

J: TRBJ1-5
V: TRBV18
D: -
CDR3: ASSRFDPEGNQPQH